Listed here are 5 T cell receptor beta chains from one sample, sequenced in a study of blood T cell repertoires in COVID-19. Profiling relied on immunoSEQ multiplex PCR, and the TCRdb table lists in-frame clones only, not all of them. The table lists 200,000 to 250,000 clones, 85% to 90% of them singletons. Sequencing was carried out using PBMCs or T cells enriched from blood (not recorded which). The receptors shown here come from a man aged 50 or older who had been exposed to COVID-19.

This clone appeared once. This sequence joins TRBV27 and TRBJ1-2, with 8 bases that match TRBD1. Germline V gene sequence: CDR1 MNHEY, CDR2 SMNVEV (reference sequence). The V segment lost 3 bases and the J segment 8 bases; nucleotides outside the gene matches: 5. There are 13 residues in the CDR3. The chain's CDR3 is CASSFGQGLGYTF. CDR3 sequence (DNA): TGTGCCAGCAGTTTCGGACAGGGTTTGGGCTACACCTTC.

The chain carries TRBV29-1 and TRBJ2-1; possibly TRBD2 for D (5 bases). The CDR3 runs 13 residues. With 4 bases removed from V and 3 bases from J, the gap between germline ends came to 10 bases. The V gene's germline CDR1 is SQVTM and CDR2 ANQGSEA. The CDR3 DNA sequence: TGCAGCGTTGCACCGGGATTCTACAATGAGCAGTTCTTC. Protein: CSVAPGFYNEQFF.

The chain joins TRBV7-3 to TRBJ1-4; the match to TRBD1 covers 8 bases. V shed 4 bases and J 5 bases; nucleotides not matched to a gene: 6. From germline, CDR1 is SGHTA and CDR2 FQGTGA. This CDR3 is built from 15 residues. The CDR3 spells CASSSTGGGNEKLFF. CDR3 in DNA: TGTGCCAGCAGCTCTACAGGGGGAGGAAATGAAAAACTGTTTTTT.

CDR3: CASSRGLSPLHF. In nucleotides, the CDR3 is TGTGCCAGCAGCAGGGGGCTATCACCCCTCCACTTT. The chain joins TRBV2 to TRBJ1-6, with TRBD1 identical over 8 bases. Germline V gene lookup returns CDR1 SNHLY and CDR2 FYNNEI. This CDR3 comprises 12 residues. Trimming at V came to 6 bases and at J to 10 bases, leaving 2 bases not matched to a gene.

The V and J genes are TRBV28 and TRBJ2-5; TRBD1 might be the D (5 bases). The CDR3 loop spans 14 amino acids. Trimming pared 3 bases from V and 5 bases from J, leaving 13 bases between. Germline V gene sequence: CDR1 MDHEN, CDR2 SYDVKM. The CDR3 protein is CASSLVVRVETQYF. The CDR3 DNA reads TGTGCCAGCAGTTTGGTCGTCAGGGTTGAGACCCAGTACTTC.